The 25 T cell receptor beta chains below were found in one sample sequenced in a study of T cell changes during pregnancy in multiple sclerosis. Sequenced by immunoSEQ multiplex PCR; TCRdb stores in-frame clones only, minus some. Of tens of thousands of clones in the sample, more than 85% are singletons; the top ten hold about 2%. Specimen: CD4+ T cells from peripheral blood mononuclear cells, collected after pregnancy. All receptors derive from a female donor in good health, enrolled as a control in a pregnancy study.

The gene calls are TRBV18 and TRBJ1-1; the D is unclear. Trimming shortened V by 3 bases and J by 0 bases, and 14 bases separated the two germline ends. CDR1 and CDR2 from the germline V gene are KGHSH and LQKENI. The CDR3 has 16 residues. The CDR3 spells CASSPSRAGMNTEAFF. The CDR3 coding sequence is TGTGCCAGCTCACCGTCGAGGGCCGGAATGAACACTGAAGCTTTCTTT.

The J gene is TRBJ2-1, the V gene TRBV7-8, with D possibly being TRBD1 (6 bases). The CDR3 totals 14 residues. Germline CDR1 reads SGHVS; CDR2 reads FQNEAQ. V was clipped by 4 bases and J by 6 bases, with 13 bases between them. The CDR3, as DNA: TGTGCCAGCAGCTCCCAGCGGACAGCCAATGAGCAGTTCTTC. This sequence encodes CASSSQRTANEQFF.

This clone was seen once. This chain connects TRBV2 to TRBJ2-3; D is undetermined. CDR1 is SNHLY, CDR2 FYNNEI, per germline. The CDR3 is made up of 13 amino acids. V lost 6 bases and J 0 bases, leaving 7 bases between the germline ends. The CDR3 here is CASRRSSTDTQYF. The CDR3 coding sequence is TGTGCCAGCAGGCGGTCTAGCACAGATACGCAGTATTTT.

The gene calls are TRBV25-1 and TRBJ2-7, with a tentative D call TRBD2 (5 bases). The CDR3 extends over 14 amino acids. Germline assignment: CDR1 MGHDK and CDR2 SYGVNS. With 2 bases removed from V and 0 bases from J, the gap between germline ends came to 8 bases. The DNA of the CDR3 is TGTGCCAGCAGTGAACGGGGAAACTCCTACGAGCAGTACTTC. Translating it yields CASSERGNSYEQYF.

The chain recombines TRBV19 with TRBJ1-4; no definite D call. Germline loops: CDR1 LNHDA, CDR2 SQIVND (reference sequence). The V end was cut by 3 bases, the J end by 3 bases, with 8 bases between. This CDR3 is 14 amino acids long. In DNA form, the CDR3 reads TGTGCCAGTAGTATTCCGCGTTCTAATGAAAAACTGTTTTTT. Residues: CASSIPRSNEKLFF.

The genes are TRBV5-8 and TRBJ2-4; 15 bases match TRBD2. CDR1 and CDR2 from the germline V gene are SGHTS and YDEGEE. V gave up 5 bases and J gave up 9 bases; unmatched junction bases: 9. This CDR3 is 16 amino acids long. Written as DNA, the CDR3 is TGTGCCAGCAGGTTCCCCGGGACTAGCGGGGGGAGCATTCAGTACTTC. Residues: CASRFPGTSGGSIQYF.

The chain uses TRBV5-6 and TRBJ2-7, with D perhaps TRBD1 (6 bases). Germline V gene data show CDR1 as SGHDT and CDR2 as YYEEEE. Trimming left V 1 base short and J 7 bases short, with 21 bases between. This CDR3 contains 16 residues. The CDR3 here is CASSLSTGQPHGEQYF. The CDR3, as DNA: TGTGCCAGCAGCTTGTCGACAGGACAACCTCATGGGGAGCAGTACTTC.

The chain employs TRBV27 and TRBJ2-7, with TRBD1 as a possible D gene (6 bases). CDR1 is MNHEY and CDR2 is SMNVEV in the germline V gene (reference sequence). Deletions cut 4 bases from V and 7 bases from J, with 14 bases between. There are 13 residues in the CDR3. CDR3 sequence (DNA): TGTGCCAGCAGTTACCTACAGGGCCGAGAGCAGTACTTC. This encodes CASSYLQGREQYF.

The gene calls are TRBV28 and TRBJ1-6; 8 nucleotides line up with TRBD1. Trimming at V came to 5 bases and at J to 10 bases, leaving 4 bases not matched to a gene. Germline lookup yields CDR1 MDHEN and CDR2 SYDVKM. CDR3 length equals 13 residues. Here the CDR3 reads CASSPDRVSPLHF. The CDR3 region has the DNA TGTGCCAGCAGTCCGGACAGGGTATCACCCCTCCACTTT.

This sequence joins TRBV10-3 and TRBJ1-4; tentatively, D is TRBD1 (6 bases). Germline lookup yields CDR1 ENHRY and CDR2 SYGVKD. This CDR3 is 16 amino acids long. Trimming took off 0 bases at V and 2 bases at J, with 10 bases between the two ends. The CDR3 DNA is TGTGCCATCAGTGAGTCCAGGGGTAGCACTAATGAAAAACTGTTTTTT. Translated: CAISESRGSTNEKLFF.

This chain uses TRBV27 with TRBJ1-2; no definite D call. Between the trimmed V and J ends, which lost 2 bases and 0 bases, there was a span of 10 bases. The CDR3 contains 15 residues. CDR1 is MNHEY, CDR2 SMNVEV, per germline (reference sequence). The CDR3 DNA reads TGTGCCAGCAGTTTAACGGGATTAGCTAACTATGGCTACACCTTC. It encodes CASSLTGLANYGYTF.

The chain couples TRBV27 to TRBJ2-1; TRBD2 matches at 7 bases. With 2 bases clipped from V and 0 bases from J, the junction kept 1 base outside the gene matches. This CDR3 spans 15 amino acids. CDR1 MNHEY and CDR2 SMNVEV come from the germline V gene (reference sequence). The CDR3 region is CASSLASGSYNEQFF. CDR3 nucleotide sequence: TGTGCCAGCAGTTTAGCTAGCGGCTCCTACAATGAGCAGTTCTTC.

The V and J genes are TRBV11-2 and TRBJ1-2, with D perhaps matching TRBD1 (5 bases). Trimming shortened V by 5 bases and J by 6 bases, and 13 bases separated the two germline ends. CDR3 size: 13 residues. Per germline, CDR1 SGHAT and CDR2 FQNNGV. CDR3 nucleotides: TGTGCCAGCAGCCTCGGGGGAGCTGATGGCTACACCTTC. Translating gives CASSLGGADGYTF. Combining the CDR3 with reference TRBV11-2 and TRBJ1-2 gives the whole variable domain EAGVAQSPRYKIIEKRQSVAFWCNPISGHATLYWYQQILGQGPKLLIQFQNNGVVDDSQLPKDRFSAERLKGVDSTLKIQPAKLEDSAVYLCASSLGGADGYTFGSGTRLTVV.

The chain uses TRBV25-1 and TRBJ2-7; 7 bases are shared with TRBD2. Germline-derived CDR1 and CDR2 are MGHDK and SYGVNS. The V and J ends lost 3 bases and 3 bases, in that order; junction bases with no gene match: 11. The CDR3 has 16 amino acids. The CDR3 here is CASSDTSRTGGYEQYF. Written as DNA, the CDR3 is TGTGCCAGCAGTGATACCTCCCGGACGGGGGGCTACGAGCAGTACTTC.

The chain combines TRBV10-2 with TRBJ1-5, with TRBD1 matching 8 bases. J was trimmed by 6 bases and V by 8 bases; bases with no gene match: 6. CDR3 length equals 13 residues. Germline CDR1 WSHSY, CDR2 SAAADI. The CDR3 DNA sequence: TGCGCCAGCCAGGGGGCGCTGACTCAGCCCCAGCATTTT. This gives the protein CASQGALTQPQHF.

The chain combines TRBV28 with TRBJ2-7; tentatively, D is TRBD2 (6 bases). The germline V and J ends were trimmed by 6 bases and 0 bases, with 15 bases remaining between them. Germline values: CDR1 MDHEN, CDR2 SYDVKM. This CDR3 contains 15 residues. In nucleotides, the CDR3 is TGTGCCAGCAGACCCGGGGGTTTAAGCTCCTACGAGCAGTACTTC. Protein: CASRPGGLSSYEQYF.

This clone occurred once. V is TRBV7-8 and J is TRBJ1-2; D remains ambiguous. There are 15 residues in the CDR3. The germline gives CDR1 SGHVS, CDR2 FQNEAQ. The V end was cut by 1 base, the J end by 6 bases, with 15 bases between. The CDR3 region is CASSLGAGRRDGYTF. The DNA for the CDR3 is TGTGCCAGCAGCTTAGGGGCAGGCAGGCGGGATGGCTACACCTTC.

The chain joins TRBV5-4 to TRBJ1-1; TRBD1 agrees at 7 bases. The V gene end was trimmed by 5 bases and the J gene end by 9 bases; junction bases not matched to a gene: 10. CDR1 and CDR2 from the germline V gene are SGHNT and YYREEE (reference sequence). This CDR3 contains 13 residues. The DNA for the CDR3 is TGTGCCAGCAGGTCTCAGGGGGACGATAAAGCTTTCTTT. It is translated as CASRSQGDDKAFF.

This clone was seen a single time. The V and J genes are TRBV30 and TRBJ2-5, with D perhaps matching TRBD2 (6 bases). Germline V gives CDR1 GTSNPN, CDR2 SVGIG (reference sequence). The CDR3 extends over 13 amino acids. V was trimmed by 3 bases and J by 1 base, leaving 9 bases between them. CDR3 coding DNA: TGTGCCTGGAGCTTGGGGGGCCAAGAGACCCAGTACTTC. Translating gives CAWSLGGQETQYF.

The chain is built from TRBV7-2 and TRBJ2-7; TRBD2 matches 7 bases. The CDR3 spans 16 residues. The J segment lost 5 bases and the V segment lost 4 bases, leaving 14 bases of the junction unmatched. Germline V lookup: CDR1 SGHTA, CDR2 FQGNSA. The CDR3, as DNA: TGTGCCAGCAGCTCGAGCGGGACCACCTTTCCTGACGAGCAGTACTTC. The encoded protein is CASSSSGTTFPDEQYF.

This clone was seen only once. V and J are TRBV11-2 and TRBJ1-1, with D tentatively TRBD1 (6 bases). Germline loops: CDR1 SGHAT, CDR2 FQNNGV. Trimming cost V 0 bases and J 7 bases, with 12 bases left between them. The CDR3 runs to 14 residues. CDR3 nucleotides: TGTGCCAGCAGCTTAGACAGGGGCAAGGGTGAAGCTTTCTTT. Translation: CASSLDRGKGEAFF.

This clone was recorded once. V usage is TRBV7-3 and J usage is TRBJ2-3, with a possible D match to TRBD1 (8 bases). Germline CDR1 reads SGHTA; CDR2 reads FQGTGA. Trimming shortened V by 5 bases and J by 14 bases, and 20 bases separated the two germline ends. The CDR3 covers 13 residues. The CDR3 loop is CASSTNRGGIGYF. The CDR3 coding sequence is TGTGCCAGCAGCACGAACAGGGGGGGTATCGGGTATTTT.

This clone has just one count. The J gene is TRBJ2-5, the V gene TRBV2, with 9 bases matching TRBD2. Per germline, CDR1 SNHLY and CDR2 FYNNEI. The CDR3 has 15 residues. With 6 bases clipped from V and 5 bases from J, the junction kept 10 bases outside the gene matches. CDR3 in amino acids: CASRFQSGRPETQYF. The DNA of the CDR3 is TGTGCCAGCAGGTTTCAGAGCGGGAGGCCGGAGACCCAGTACTTC.

The gene calls are TRBV28 and TRBJ2-7; possible D gene TRBD1, 6 bases. CDR1 is MDHEN, CDR2 SYDVKM, per germline. The CDR3 length is 13 residues. Trimming removed 6 bases at V and 3 bases at J, with 12 bases between. CDR3 sequence (DNA): TGTGCCAGCAGCTCCATGGACAGCTACGAGCAGTACTTC. Protein sequence: CASSSMDSYEQYF.

In DNA, the CDR3 is TGTGCCAGCAGTTTATCTCGGGTGGGGAGGGGACACACAGATACGCAGTATTTT. It specifies CASSLSRVGRGHTDTQYF. This rearrangement joins TRBV27 to TRBJ2-3; a weak D match, TRBD2 (7 bases). The V gene's germline CDR1 is MNHEY and CDR2 SMNVEV (reference sequence). This CDR3 spans 18 amino acids. With 0 bases removed from V and 2 bases from J, the gap between germline ends came to 18 bases.